The subject of this entry is one T cell receptor (beta chain). What this receptor recognizes is not known. Per-nucleotide qualities are absent, and no much larger clonotype sits a single base away. This specimen comes from a study of vaccination and CD4 T cells after COVID-19 (dated by TCRdb to between 2021 and 2022). Turning to the overall study: Convalescent patients had a positive SARS-CoV-2 result on nasal swab PCR, and of these patients, nine had mild disease and one had severe disease. Each participant got two doses of either the Pfizer-BioNTech BNT162b2 vaccine (n=8) or the Moderna mRNA-1273 vaccine (n=2). The convalescent cohort comprised six males and four females, including two Hispanic individuals, seven Caucasians, two Asians and one multiracial person. The spike-specific CD4+ TCR repertoire was compared before and after mRNA vaccination in approximately ten COVID-19 convalescent patients and several infection-naive healthy vaccine recipients. For stimulating the cultures, overlapping spike peptide pools were used, derived from SARS-CoV-2 as well as from the common cold coronaviruses HCoV-NL63, HCoV-OC43 and HCoV-229E. Post-vaccine blood samples were collected a median of 72 days after the second vaccine dose, ranging from about 13 to 250 days. Post-COVID blood samples from convalescent patients were collected a median of approximately 93 days after diagnosis, with a range of 35 to 161 days. Control cultures received a CEFX viral epitope pool as the positive control, an HIV-1 Nef peptide pool as the negative control, or no peptide. Here is what the overall study found, with its caveats: The number of convalescent patients in the study was relatively small, and the study did not examine early timepoints following natural infection. Of the vaccine-specific clones found in convalescent patients, nearly all (304 of 307) were mono-reactive for SARS-CoV-2 spike instead of being cross-reactive with common cold coronaviruses. Among the post-vaccine SARS-CoV-2-reactive clones in convalescent patients, a median approximately 90% showed up only after vaccination, which suggests vaccine-specific priming. The median number of SARS-CoV-2-reactive clonotypes rose from under 25 after infection to some 37 after vaccination, but the change was not significant.

The treatment or condition label, read with the paper, signifies: roughly 10-day PBMC culture with coronavirus spike peptide pools or control peptides (ViraFEST assay). The ViraFEST assay was used in the study, in which antigen-specific T cells were expanded with peptide pools and expanded clonotypes were subsequently identified by TCR sequencing. Positive SARS-CoV-2 PCR tests in the convalescent patients dated from March to December 2020, before Alpha, Beta and Delta variants emerged in the United States. Roughly 2 million PBMCs per well were cultured in IMDM with roughly 5% human AB serum and about 9.7 IU/ml IL-2, plus 10 ug/ml peptide pools. Half of the culture medium was replaced with fresh IL-2-containing medium on days 3 and 7. After roughly nine days of culture, CD4+ T cells were isolated by negative selection using the EasySep CD4+ T cell isolation kit. Ficoll-Paque Plus gradient centrifugation was used to isolate PBMCs from whole blood, and the isolated PBMCs were then either used fresh or cryopreserved at -140C. Triplicate wells were generally used for each culture condition.

Germline trimming: 8 bases from V, 6 bases from J; junction bases outside gene matches: 12. The germline V gene yields SNHLY for CDR1 and FYNNEI for CDR2. Taken from cysteine to phenylalanine, the CDR3 has 14 residues. CDR3 DNA only is kept here, 42 bases in frame from base 1. Library preparation used PCR. TCR sequencing of DNA from cultured CD4+ T cells used the Oncomine TCR Beta short-read assay at the Johns Hopkins FTIC core. The QIAamp micro DNA kit was used to extract genomic DNA from the cultured CD4+ T cells. Oncomine TCR Beta libraries made from cultured CD4+ T cells were pooled using unique dual indexes and sequenced on an Illumina iSeq 100. The study's processing was this. Non-productive sequences were removed, and CDR3s that did not start with C, did not end with F or W, or were shorter than 7 amino acids were discarded. The MANAFEST web application was used to identify antigen-specific clonotypes by comparing peptide-stimulated wells against reference wells and other culture wells. Positive clones required FDR below 0.05, an odds ratio above 5, and productive frequency above 0.1% in at least two of three replicate wells. A clonotype counted as cross-reactive if it showed significant expansion both in the SARS-CoV-2 spike wells and in at least one common cold coronavirus spike condition. CDR3 homology was assessed with Levenshtein distances (stringdist) and unrooted phylogenetic trees (ape) in R version 3.6.1. TCRdb reprocessing: public reads trimmed at Q25 with fastp, clones called with MiXCR, in-frame beta chains kept. Rows matching on CDR3 protein sequence are summarized as one entry with the most common DNA and genes. The V and J calls, along with clone size, are taken from TCRdb and not from the paper's own processing. This sample lists about 26,000 distinct CDR3 sequences; about 64% were detected once. The ten largest clonotypes hold 4.5% to 5% of the sample.

The chain links TRBV2 with TRBJ1-2, with 7 middle bases fitting TRBD1. The TCR originated in a human donor who had recovered from COVID-19. Sequencing used CD4+ T cells from blood, cultured in vitro. The DNA is TGTGCCAGCGAACCCAGGGGGACCGGGGATGGCTACACCTTC. Its protein product is CASEPRGTGDGYTF.